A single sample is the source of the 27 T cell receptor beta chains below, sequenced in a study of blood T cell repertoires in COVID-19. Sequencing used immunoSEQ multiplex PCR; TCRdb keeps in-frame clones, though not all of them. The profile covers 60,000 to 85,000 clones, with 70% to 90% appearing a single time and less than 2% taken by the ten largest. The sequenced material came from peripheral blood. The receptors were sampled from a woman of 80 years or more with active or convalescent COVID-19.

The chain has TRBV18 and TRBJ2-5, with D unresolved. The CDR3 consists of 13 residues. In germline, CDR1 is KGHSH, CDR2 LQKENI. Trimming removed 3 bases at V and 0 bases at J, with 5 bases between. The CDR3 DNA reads TGTGCCAGCTCACCTCAGTACCAAGAGACCCAGTACTTC. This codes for CASSPQYQETQYF.

The CDR3 loop is CASSESGREETQYF. CDR3 in DNA: TGCGCCAGCAGTGAGTCGGGCAGGGAAGAGACCCAGTACTTC. The chain is built from TRBV10-1 and TRBJ2-5; a possible D gene is TRBD1 (5 bases). Germline CDR1 reads WNHNN; CDR2 reads SYGVQD (reference sequence). This CDR3 is built from 14 residues. V lost 0 bases and J lost 3, with 8 bases in between.

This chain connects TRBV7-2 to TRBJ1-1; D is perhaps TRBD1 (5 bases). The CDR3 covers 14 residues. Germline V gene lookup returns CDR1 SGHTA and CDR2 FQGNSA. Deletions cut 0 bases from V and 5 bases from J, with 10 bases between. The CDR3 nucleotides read TGTGCCAGCAGCTTAGCGTGGAAGGGGACTGAAGCTTTCTTT. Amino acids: CASSLAWKGTEAFF.

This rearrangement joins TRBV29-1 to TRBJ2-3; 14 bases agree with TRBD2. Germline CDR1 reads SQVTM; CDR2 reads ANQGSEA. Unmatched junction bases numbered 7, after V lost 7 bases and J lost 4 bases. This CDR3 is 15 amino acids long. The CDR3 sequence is CSGLAGGPIADTQYF. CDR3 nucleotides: TGCAGCGGACTAGCGGGAGGGCCGATCGCAGATACGCAGTATTTT.

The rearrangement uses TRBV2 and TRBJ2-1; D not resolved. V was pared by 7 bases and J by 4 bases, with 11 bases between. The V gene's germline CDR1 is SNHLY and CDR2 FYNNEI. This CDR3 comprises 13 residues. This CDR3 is CASKVDGYNEQFF. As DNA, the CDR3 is TGTGCCAGCAAAGTAGACGGGTACAATGAGCAGTTCTTC.

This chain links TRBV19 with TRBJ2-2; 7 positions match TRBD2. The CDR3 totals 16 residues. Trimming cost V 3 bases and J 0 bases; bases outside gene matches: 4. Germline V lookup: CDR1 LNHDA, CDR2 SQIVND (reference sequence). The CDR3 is CASSMPAGANTGELFF. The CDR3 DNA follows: TGTGCCAGTAGTATGCCTGCGGGGGCGAACACCGGGGAGCTGTTTTTT. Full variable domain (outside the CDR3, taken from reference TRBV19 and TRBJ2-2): DGGITQSPKYLFRKEGQNVTLSCEQNLNHDAMYWYRQDPGQGLRLIYYSQIVNDFQKGDIAEGYSVSREKKESFPLTVTSAQKNPTAFYLCASSMPAGANTGELFFGEGSRLTVL.

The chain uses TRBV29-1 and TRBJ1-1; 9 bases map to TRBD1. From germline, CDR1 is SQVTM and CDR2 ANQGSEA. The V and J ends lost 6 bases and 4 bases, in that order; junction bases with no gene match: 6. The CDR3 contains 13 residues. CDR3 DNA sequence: TGCAGCGTCAGCACAGGGGGCGCCACTGAAGCTTTCTTT. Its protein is CSVSTGGATEAFF.

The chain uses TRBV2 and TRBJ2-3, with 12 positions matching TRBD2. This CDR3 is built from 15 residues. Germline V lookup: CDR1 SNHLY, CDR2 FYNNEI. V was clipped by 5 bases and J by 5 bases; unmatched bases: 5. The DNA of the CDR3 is TGTGCCAGCAGTCCACTAGCGGGAGGAGGAGATACGCAGTATTTT. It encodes CASSPLAGGGDTQYF.

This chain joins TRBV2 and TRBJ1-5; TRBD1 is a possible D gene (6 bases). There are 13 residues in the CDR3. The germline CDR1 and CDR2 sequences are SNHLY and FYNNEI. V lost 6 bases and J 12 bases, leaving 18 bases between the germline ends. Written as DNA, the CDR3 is TGTGCCAGCAGCCTTACGCGGGGGGGCAACCAGCATTTT. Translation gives CASSLTRGGNQHF.

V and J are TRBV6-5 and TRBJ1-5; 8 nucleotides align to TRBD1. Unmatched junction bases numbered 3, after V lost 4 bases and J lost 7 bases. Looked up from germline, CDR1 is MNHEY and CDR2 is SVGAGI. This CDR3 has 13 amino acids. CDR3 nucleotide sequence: TGTGCCAGCAGTTTCAGACAGGGGCAGCCCCAGCATTTT. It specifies CASSFRQGQPQHF.

CDR3 loop: CASSLEASGLVGELFF. The CDR3, as DNA: TGCGCCAGCAGCTTGGAGGCTAGCGGGTTAGTCGGGGAGCTGTTTTTT. The chain links TRBV5-1 to TRBJ2-2; TRBD2 matches at 8 bases. This CDR3 has 16 amino acids. CDR1 is SGHRS, CDR2 YFSETQ, per germline. The trim removed 0 bases at V and 7 bases at J, leaving 8 bases unmatched.

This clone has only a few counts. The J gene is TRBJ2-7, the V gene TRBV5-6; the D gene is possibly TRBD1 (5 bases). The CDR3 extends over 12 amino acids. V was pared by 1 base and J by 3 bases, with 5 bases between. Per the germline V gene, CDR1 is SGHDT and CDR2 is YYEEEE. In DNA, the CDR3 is TGTGCCAGCAGCTTGCAGGGCTACGAGCAGTACTTC. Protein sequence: CASSLQGYEQYF.

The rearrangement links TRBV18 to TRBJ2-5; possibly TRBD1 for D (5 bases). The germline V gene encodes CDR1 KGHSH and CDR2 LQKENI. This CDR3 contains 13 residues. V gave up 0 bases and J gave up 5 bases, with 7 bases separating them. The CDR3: CASSPPGAETQYF. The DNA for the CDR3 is TGTGCCAGCTCACCACCAGGGGCTGAGACCCAGTACTTC.

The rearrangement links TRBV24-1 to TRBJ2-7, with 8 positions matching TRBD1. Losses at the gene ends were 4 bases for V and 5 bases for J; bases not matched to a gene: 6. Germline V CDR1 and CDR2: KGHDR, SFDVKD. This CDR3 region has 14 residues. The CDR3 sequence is CATSETGQGDEQYF. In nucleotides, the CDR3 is TGTGCCACCAGTGAAACCGGACAGGGAGACGAGCAGTACTTC.

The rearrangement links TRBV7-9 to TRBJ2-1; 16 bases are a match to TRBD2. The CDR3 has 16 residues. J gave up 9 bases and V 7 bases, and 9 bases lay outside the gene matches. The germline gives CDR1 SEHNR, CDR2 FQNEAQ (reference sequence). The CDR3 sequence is CASTAGTSGGALEQFF. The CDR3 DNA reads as TGTGCCAGCACCGCGGGGACTAGCGGGGGGGCCCTTGAGCAGTTCTTC.

The CDR3 region has the DNA TGCGCCAGCAGCAAACGCCATGGGACAGTCTATGGCTACACCTTC. It translates to CASSKRHGTVYGYTF. The gene calls are TRBV4-3 and TRBJ1-2; 7 bases line up with TRBD1. V dropped 5 bases and J dropped 4; count of bases not matched to a gene: 10. Germline CDR1 is LGHNA and CDR2 is YSLEER. This CDR3 region has 15 residues.

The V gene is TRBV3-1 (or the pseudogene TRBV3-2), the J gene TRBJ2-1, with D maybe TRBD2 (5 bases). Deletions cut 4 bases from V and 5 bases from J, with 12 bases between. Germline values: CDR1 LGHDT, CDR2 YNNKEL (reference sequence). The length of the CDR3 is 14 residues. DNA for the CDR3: TGTGCCAGCAGCCGCCGCGCGGGTGACAATGAGCAGTTCTTC. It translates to CASSRRAGDNEQFF.

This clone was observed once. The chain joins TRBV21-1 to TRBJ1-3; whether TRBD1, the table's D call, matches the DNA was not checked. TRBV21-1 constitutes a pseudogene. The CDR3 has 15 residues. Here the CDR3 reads CASRPQGALGNTIYF. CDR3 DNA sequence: TGTGCCAGCAGACCACAGGGGGCGCTCGGAAACACCATATATTTT.

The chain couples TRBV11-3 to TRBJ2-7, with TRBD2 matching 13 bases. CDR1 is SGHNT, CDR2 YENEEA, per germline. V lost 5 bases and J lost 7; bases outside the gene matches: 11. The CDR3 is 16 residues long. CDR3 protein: CASSPPPGLAGREQYF. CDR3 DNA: TGTGCCAGCAGCCCCCCTCCGGGACTAGCGGGACGTGAGCAGTACTTC.

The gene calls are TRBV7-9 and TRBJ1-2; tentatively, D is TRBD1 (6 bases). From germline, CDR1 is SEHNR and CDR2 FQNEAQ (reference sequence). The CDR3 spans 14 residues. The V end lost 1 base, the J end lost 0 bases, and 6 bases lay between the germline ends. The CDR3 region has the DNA TGTGCCAGCAGCTTAGGGACAGCTAACTATGGCTACACCTTC. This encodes CASSLGTANYGYTF.

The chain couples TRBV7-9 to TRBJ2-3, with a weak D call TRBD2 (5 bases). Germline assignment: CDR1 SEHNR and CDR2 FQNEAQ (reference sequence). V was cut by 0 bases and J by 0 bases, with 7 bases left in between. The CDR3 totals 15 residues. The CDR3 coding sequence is TGTGCCAGCAGCTTAGCTAGAGGGAGCACAGATACGCAGTATTTT. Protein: CASSLARGSTDTQYF.

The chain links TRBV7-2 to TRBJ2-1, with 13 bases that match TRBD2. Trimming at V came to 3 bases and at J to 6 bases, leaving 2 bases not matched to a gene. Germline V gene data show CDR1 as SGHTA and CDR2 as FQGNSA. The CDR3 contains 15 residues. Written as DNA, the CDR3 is TGTGCCAGCAGCTTCGGACTAGCGGGGGTCAATGAGCAGTTCTTC. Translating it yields CASSFGLAGVNEQFF. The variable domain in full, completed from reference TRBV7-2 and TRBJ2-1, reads GAGVSQSPSNKVTEKGKDVELRCDPISGHTALYWYRQSLGQGLEFLIYFQGNSAPDKSGLPSDRFSAERTGGSVSTLTIQRTQQEDSAVYLCASSFGLAGVNEQFFGPGTRLTVL.

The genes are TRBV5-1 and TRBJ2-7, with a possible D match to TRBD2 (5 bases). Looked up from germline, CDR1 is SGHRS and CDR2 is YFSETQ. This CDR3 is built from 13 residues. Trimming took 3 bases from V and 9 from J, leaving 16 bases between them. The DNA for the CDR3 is TGCGCCAGCAGCTCACCCGGGGATTTGGTGCAGTACTTC. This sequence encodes CASSSPGDLVQYF.

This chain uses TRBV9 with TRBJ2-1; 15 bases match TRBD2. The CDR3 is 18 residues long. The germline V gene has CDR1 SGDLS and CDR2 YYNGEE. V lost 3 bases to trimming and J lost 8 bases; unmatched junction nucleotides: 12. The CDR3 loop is CASSEGRGTSGRTDEQFF. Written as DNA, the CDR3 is TGTGCCAGCAGCGAGGGTCGAGGGACTAGCGGGAGGACCGATGAGCAGTTCTTC.

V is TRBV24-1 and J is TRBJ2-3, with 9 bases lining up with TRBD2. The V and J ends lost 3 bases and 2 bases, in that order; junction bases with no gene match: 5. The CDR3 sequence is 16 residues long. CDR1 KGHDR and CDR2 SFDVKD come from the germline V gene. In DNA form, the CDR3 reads TGTGCCACCAGTGATCGACTAGCGGACACCACAGATACGCAGTATTTT. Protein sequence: CATSDRLADTTDTQYF.

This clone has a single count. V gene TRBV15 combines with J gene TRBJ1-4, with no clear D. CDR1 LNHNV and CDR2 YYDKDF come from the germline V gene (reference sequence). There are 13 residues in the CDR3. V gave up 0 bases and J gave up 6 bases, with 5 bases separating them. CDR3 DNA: TGTGCCACCAGCAGAGACCAGGATGAAAAACTGTTTTTT. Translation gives CATSRDQDEKLFF.

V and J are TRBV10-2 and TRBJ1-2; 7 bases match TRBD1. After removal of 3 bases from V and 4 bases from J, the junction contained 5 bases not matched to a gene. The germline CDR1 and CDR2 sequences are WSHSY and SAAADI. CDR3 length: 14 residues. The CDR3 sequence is CASSDGRGTYGYTF. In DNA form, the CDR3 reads TGCGCCAGCAGTGATGGCAGGGGGACCTATGGCTACACCTTC.